This T cell receptor beta chain was recorded in a study of shared clonotypes between healthy human individuals. About this clone itself: Its target is not known.

The table came from immunoSEQ multiplex PCR; TCRdb's copy has only in-frame clones and leaves some out. The sample records 2.3 million or so clones, 85% to 95% being singletons. The donors were all Caucasian adults (living in Nashville, Tennessee). Germline V lookup: CDR1 MNHNS, CDR2 SASEGT. Trimming cost V 6 bases and J 4 bases, with 13 bases left between them. The length of the CDR3 is 13 residues. Overall study findings and caveats: The four-donor shared clonotypes exceeded non-shared clonotypes in generation probability, with non-shared ones scoring lower.

The TCR originated in a man in his late teens or twenties in good health. Some clones in this sample may be carry-over from other donors' samples. This sequence joins TRBV6-1 and TRBJ2-7; TRBD1 is a possible D gene (6 bases). Sequenced sample: naive CD4+ T cells from PBMCs. Subset here: CD45RA+ positively selected. The CDR3 DNA is TGTGCCAGCAGGTTGACAGGAACGTACGAGCAGTACTTC. Encoded protein: CASRLTGTYEQYF.